This T cell receptor beta chain was found in a study of beta chain features in type 1 diabetes. Germline CDR1 is ENHRY and CDR2 is SYGVKD. CDR3 length equals 15 residues. V shed 6 bases and J shed 2 bases, with 15 bases lying between them. This clone has just a few counts. The investigators reverse transcribed all of the isolated RNA, so they sequenced expressed TCRB transcripts. Profiled with immunoSEQ multiplex PCR; TCRdb holds only in-frame clones, not every one. The sample lists about 360,000 clones; over 9.5% were seen once. The rearrangement joins TRBV10-3 to TRBJ2-3; tentatively, D is TRBD1 (6 bases). This TCR came from a man between 18 and 29 years old in good health. Sequencing input: naive CD4+ T cells from blood. CDR3 sequence: CAIRDPRTVTDTQYF. For the CDR3, the DNA is TGTGCCATCAGGGACCCCAGGACAGTCACAGATACGCAGTATTTT.